These 29 T cell receptor beta chains were all obtained from the same sample, sequenced in a study of cytomegalovirus exposure and HLA in healthy donors. The PCR employed 60 Vbeta primers together with 13 Jbeta primers. Sequenced by immunoSEQ multiplex PCR; TCRdb stores in-frame clones only, minus some. Of roughly 90,000 clones in the sample, 82% were seen once. Input material: PBMCs. These TCRs come from a man in his thirties or forties in good health and CMV-seropositive.

The gene calls are TRBV10-3 and TRBJ2-1; 10 bases are shared with TRBD1. Per the germline V gene, CDR1 is ENHRY and CDR2 is SYGVKD. Trimming took 4 bases from V and 6 from J; bases not matched to a gene: 9. This CDR3 contains 16 residues. The CDR3 reads CAISAIPGQGRNEQFF. DNA for the CDR3: TGTGCCATCAGTGCCATTCCGGGACAGGGGCGCAATGAGCAGTTCTTC.

This chain joins TRBV27 and TRBJ2-5, with D tentatively TRBD1 (5 bases). The J call may be mistaken, given a closer DNA end match to TRBJ2-7. The CDR3 is made up of 13 amino acids. Germline V gives CDR1 MNHEY, CDR2 SMNVEV (reference sequence). DNA of the CDR3: TGTGCCAGCAGTTCACCAGGGTCTTACGAGCAGTACTTC. Amino acids: CASSSPGSYEQYF.

This rearrangement joins TRBV5-4 to TRBJ2-6; TRBD1 agrees at 9 bases. This CDR3 region has 18 residues. Trimming took 9 bases from V and 2 from J; bases not matched to a gene: 15. Germline V gives CDR1 SGHNT, CDR2 YYREEE (reference sequence). The DNA of the CDR3 is TGTGCCATACAATCATGGGACAGGGAAGTCCCTGGGGCCAACGTCCTGACTTTC. Residues: CAIQSWDREVPGANVLTF. The variable domain in full, completed from reference TRBV5-4 and TRBJ2-6, reads ETGVTQSPTHLIKTRGQQVTLRCSSQSGHNTVSWYQQALGQGPQFIFQYYREEENGRGNFPPRFSGLQFPNYSSELNVNALELDDSALYLCAIQSWDREVPGANVLTFGAGSRLTVL.

In DNA, the CDR3 is TGTGCCATCAGTTCCCCGGGACAGAGGACCGGGGAGCTGTTTTTT. This encodes CAISSPGQRTGELFF. The genes are TRBV10-3 and TRBJ2-2, with 7 bases lining up with TRBD1. Germline V lookup: CDR1 ENHRY, CDR2 SYGVKD. J gave up 5 bases and V 5 bases, and 8 bases lay outside the gene matches. The length of the CDR3 is 15 residues.

This clone was picked up a small number of times. V usage is TRBV6-1 and J usage is TRBJ1-2, with D maybe TRBD1 (6 bases). V was shortened by 5 bases and J by 0 bases, with 13 bases between the two germline ends. The length of the CDR3 is 15 residues. Germline V gene sequence: CDR1 MNHNS, CDR2 SASEGT. CDR3 sequence (DNA): TGTGCCAGCAGTCCCCAGACAGGAACTAACTATGGCTACACCTTC. Translated, it gives CASSPQTGTNYGYTF.

The CDR3 region is CAWRGPAANTEAFF. CDR3 DNA sequence: TGTGCCTGGAGGGGTCCGGCGGCGAACACTGAAGCTTTCTTT. The gene calls are TRBV30 and TRBJ1-1; unclear D gene. Trimming pared 3 bases from V and 1 base from J, leaving 12 bases between. CDR3 size: 14 residues. Germline CDR1 and CDR2: GTSNPN and SVGIG (reference sequence).

The chain combines TRBV9 with TRBJ2-6; 16 bases agree with TRBD2. The CDR3 sequence is 20 residues long. Trimming removed 5 bases from V and 0 bases from J; junction bases left unmatched: 8. Germline values: CDR1 SGDLS, CDR2 YYNGEE. CDR3 in amino acids: CASRGLAGGPTGSGANVLTF. In nucleotides, the CDR3 is TGTGCCAGCAGGGGACTAGCGGGAGGGCCTACAGGCTCTGGGGCCAACGTCCTGACTTTC.

This rearrangement joins TRBV5-1 to TRBJ2-7; 9 bases are shared with TRBD1. The CDR3 sequence is 13 residues long. Germline assignment: CDR1 SGHRS and CDR2 YFSETQ. The J segment lost 7 bases and the V segment lost 0 bases, leaving 2 bases of the junction unmatched. The CDR3 DNA reads TGCGCCAGCAGCTTGGGACAGGGGGGTGAGCAGTACTTC. Its translation: CASSLGQGGEQYF. Variable domain in full (rest from reference TRBV5-1 and TRBJ2-7): KAGVTQTPRYLIKTRGQQVTLSCSPISGHRSVSWYQQTPGQGLQFLFEYFSETQRNKGNFPGRFSGRQFSNSRSEMNVSTLELGDSALYLCASSLGQGGEQYFGPGTRLTVT.

The CDR3 DNA is TGCGCCAGCAGCTTGGCTTTTGACCGGACAGAGTATGGAAACACCATATATTTT. This encodes CASSLAFDRTEYGNTIYF. The chain carries TRBV5-1 and TRBJ1-3, with a tentative D call TRBD1 (6 bases). CDR1 is SGHRS and CDR2 is YFSETQ in the germline V gene. CDR3 size: 18 residues. Trimming left V 0 bases short and J 3 bases short, with 19 bases between.

The V gene is TRBV28, the J gene TRBJ2-5; 10 bases match TRBD2. From germline, CDR1 is MDHEN and CDR2 SYDVKM. Trimming removed 6 bases from V and 3 bases from J; junction bases left unmatched: 4. CDR3 length: 14 amino acids. The CDR3 DNA reads TGTGCCAGCAGGCTAGCGGGAGTAAAAGAGACCCAGTACTTC. Translated: CASRLAGVKETQYF.

V and J are TRBV5-1 and TRBJ2-7; 8 nucleotides match TRBD1. This CDR3 comprises 16 residues. The V gene's germline CDR1 is SGHRS and CDR2 YFSETQ. The V segment lost 0 bases and the J segment 4 bases; nucleotides outside the gene matches: 9. This CDR3 reads CASSLESKTGAYEQYF. The CDR3 DNA sequence: TGCGCCAGCAGCTTGGAATCGAAGACAGGGGCTTACGAGCAGTACTTC.

This sequence joins TRBV28 and TRBJ2-5; tentatively, D is TRBD1 (6 bases). The assigned J gene may be wrong: the sequence end matches TRBJ2-7 better. Per the germline V gene, CDR1 is MDHEN and CDR2 is SYDVKM. The CDR3 length is 14 residues. The CDR3 DNA reads as TGTGCCAGCAGTTCCTCCGGCAGGGGCTACGAGCAGTACTTC. It translates to CASSSSGRGYEQYF.

The gene calls are TRBV7-2 and TRBJ2-7; 8 nucleotides agree with TRBD1. The CDR3 has 14 amino acids. Germline V gene data show CDR1 as SGHTA and CDR2 as FQGNSA. V trimming: 2 bases; J trimming: 7 bases; junction bases outside the gene matches: 7. In nucleotides, the CDR3 is TGTGCCAGCAGCTTAACCCAGGGGGCGCTTGAGCAGTACTTC. Translated, it gives CASSLTQGALEQYF.

This chain links TRBV5-4 with TRBJ2-1; the D gene is possibly TRBD2 (6 bases). The CDR3 covers 11 residues. Germline values: CDR1 SGHNT, CDR2 YYREEE (reference sequence). V gave up 4 bases and J gave up 8 bases, with 7 bases separating them. The chain's CDR3 is CASSGGYEQFF. The CDR3 DNA reads TGTGCCAGCAGCGGGGGGTATGAGCAGTTCTTC.

The V call is TRBV27, the J call TRBJ2-3, with D unresolved. Between the trimmed V and J ends, which lost 4 bases and 4 bases, there was a span of 3 bases. The V gene's germline CDR1 is MNHEY and CDR2 SMNVEV (reference sequence). The CDR3 sequence is 11 residues long. CDR3 in DNA: TGTGCCAGCAGTTCAGCAGATACGCAGTATTTT. This codes for CASSSADTQYF.

The chain employs TRBV30 and TRBJ2-5; 9 nucleotides align to TRBD1. The end of the DNA is better explained by TRBJ2-7, so the J call may be wrong. This CDR3 has 13 amino acids. Germline CDR1 reads GTSNPN; CDR2 reads SVGIG (reference sequence). CDR3 loop: CAWSRQGVVEQYF. CDR3 bases: TGTGCCTGGAGTCGACAGGGGGTAGTCGAGCAGTACTTC.

The chain carries TRBV5-1 and TRBJ2-5; 8 bases align to TRBD2. The CDR3 totals 14 residues. Per the germline V gene, CDR1 is SGHRS and CDR2 is YFSETQ. Trimming cost V 7 bases and J 4 bases; bases outside gene matches: 9. The CDR3 sequence: CASSPTGTRETQYF. The CDR3 region has the DNA TGCGCCAGCTCTCCGACCGGGACTAGAGAGACCCAGTACTTC.

The chain uses TRBV7-6 and TRBJ2-7, with 10 bases lining up with TRBD2. The V gene end was trimmed by 1 base and the J gene end by 7 bases; junction bases not matched to a gene: 10. The CDR3 is 16 amino acids. The V gene's germline CDR1 is SGHVS and CDR2 FNYEAQ. The CDR3 here is CASSLGKLAGLGEQYF. The CDR3 DNA reads as TGTGCCAGCAGCTTAGGCAAACTAGCGGGATTGGGGGAGCAGTACTTC.

This clone has just one count. J is TRBJ2-5 and V is TRBV28, with D hard to call. The J call may be in error: the DNA end matches TRBJ2-7 better. Germline assignment: CDR1 MDHEN and CDR2 SYDVKM. CDR3 length: 14 amino acids. CDR3 residues: CASRAASMAYEQYF. The CDR3 DNA reads TGTGCCAGCAGGGCGGCTTCGATGGCCTACGAGCAGTACTTC.

The rearrangement links TRBV7-2 to TRBJ2-1; 10 nucleotides align to TRBD2. CDR1 SGHTA and CDR2 FQGNSA come from the germline V gene. Germline trimming cut 1 base from V and 7 bases from J; bases unmatched to any gene: 4. The CDR3 is 15 residues long. CDR3 nucleotide sequence: TGTGCCAGCAGCTTAGGAACTAGCGGGACGAATGAGCAGTTCTTC. Residues: CASSLGTSGTNEQFF.

This chain links TRBV28 with TRBJ2-3; D might be TRBD1 (5 bases). CDR3 length: 14 amino acids. In germline, CDR1 is MDHEN, CDR2 SYDVKM. V was clipped by 7 bases and J by 1 base, with 12 bases between them. CDR3 DNA: TGTGCCAGCACCCTGGGGCAGCGCACAGATACGCAGTATTTT. The encoded protein is CASTLGQRTDTQYF.

The chain recombines TRBV10-1 with TRBJ2-1; TRBD2 matches 13 bases. The germline V gene has CDR1 WNHNN and CDR2 SYGVQD (reference sequence). Trimming cost V 2 bases and J 5 bases; bases outside gene matches: 3. This CDR3 comprises 16 residues. In DNA form, the CDR3 reads TGCGCCAGCAGTGAGAGTGGGACTAGCGGGAACAATGAGCAGTTCTTC. Translating it yields CASSESGTSGNNEQFF.

CDR3 DNA: TGTGCCAGCAGCGCGACAGGGGTTGGAAACACCATATATTTT. It codes for CASSATGVGNTIYF. This chain uses TRBV28 with TRBJ1-3; 8 bases map to TRBD1. The germline V gene encodes CDR1 MDHEN and CDR2 SYDVKM. Trimming took 6 bases from V and 3 from J; bases not matched to a gene: 4. The CDR3 contains 14 residues. Combining the CDR3 with reference TRBV28 and TRBJ1-3 gives the whole variable domain DVKVTQSSRYLVKRTGEKVFLECVQDMDHENMFWYRQDPGLGLRLIYFSYDVKMKEKGDIPEGYSVSREKKERFSLILESASTNQTSMYLCASSATGVGNTIYFGEGSWLTVV.

The V gene is TRBV7-8, the J gene TRBJ1-2, with TRBD1 identical over 10 bases. The CDR3 sequence is 17 residues long. V was clipped by 0 bases and J by 2 bases; unmatched bases: 6. The germline CDR1 and CDR2 sequences are SGHVS and FQNEAQ. CDR3 loop: CASSLARGQGGNYGYTF. The CDR3 nucleotides read TGTGCCAGCAGCTTAGCGAGAGGACAGGGGGGAAACTATGGCTACACCTTC. Together with reference TRBV7-8 and TRBJ1-2, the CDR3 gives the full variable domain: GAGVSQSPRYKVAKRGQDVALRCDPISGHVSLFWYQQALGQGPEFLTYFQNEAQLDKSGLPSDRFFAERPEGSVSTLKIQRTQQEDSAVYLCASSLARGQGGNYGYTFGSGTRLTVV.

The J gene is TRBJ2-3, the V gene TRBV10-3; D gene unclear. The CDR3 is made up of 15 amino acids. V was clipped by 4 bases and J by 1 base, with 12 bases between them. The germline CDR1 and CDR2 sequences are ENHRY and SYGVKD. CDR3 loop: CAISAVAVGTDTQYF. For the CDR3, the DNA is TGTGCCATCAGTGCCGTCGCGGTCGGCACAGATACGCAGTATTTT.

This clone was picked up a small number of times. The same CDR3 is also encoded by other DNA sequences in this sample. The chain carries TRBV5-4 and TRBJ2-2; TRBD2 agrees at 9 bases. Looked up from germline, CDR1 is SGHNT and CDR2 is YYREEE (reference sequence). J was trimmed by 0 bases and V by 0 bases; bases with no gene match: 0. The CDR3 sequence is 16 residues long. The CDR3 sequence is CASSLGLAANTGELFF. The DNA for the CDR3 is TGTGCCAGCAGCTTGGGACTAGCGGCGAACACCGGGGAGCTGTTTTTT.

This clone was picked up a small number of times. The J gene is TRBJ2-4, the V gene TRBV6-5; 7 bases align to TRBD2. Losses at the gene ends were 4 bases for V and 10 bases for J; bases not matched to a gene: 7. The CDR3 contains 13 residues. Germline V gene data show CDR1 as MNHEY and CDR2 as SVGAGI. This chain's CDR3 is CASSSQASGIQYF. Here the CDR3 DNA reads TGTGCCAGCAGTTCTCAAGCTAGCGGTATTCAGTACTTC.

The gene calls are TRBV5-3 and TRBJ2-4; TRBD1 matches at 7 bases. TRBV5-3 is assigned to the ORF class and has an uncertain function. V shed 6 bases and J 3 bases; nucleotides not matched to a gene: 15. The CDR3 loop spans 17 amino acids. The CDR3 is CARNPPQGEYDKNIQYF. CDR3 bases: TGTGCCAGAAACCCGCCCCAGGGGGAATACGACAAAAACATTCAGTACTTC.

This sequence joins TRBV14 and TRBJ2-6, with 8 nucleotides matching TRBD1. The trim removed 6 bases at V and 2 bases at J, leaving 6 bases unmatched. From germline, CDR1 is SGHDN and CDR2 FVKESK. This CDR3 has 16 residues. Here the CDR3 reads CASRKSGGPGANVLTF. As DNA, the CDR3 is TGTGCCAGCAGAAAATCAGGGGGCCCTGGGGCCAACGTCCTGACTTTC.